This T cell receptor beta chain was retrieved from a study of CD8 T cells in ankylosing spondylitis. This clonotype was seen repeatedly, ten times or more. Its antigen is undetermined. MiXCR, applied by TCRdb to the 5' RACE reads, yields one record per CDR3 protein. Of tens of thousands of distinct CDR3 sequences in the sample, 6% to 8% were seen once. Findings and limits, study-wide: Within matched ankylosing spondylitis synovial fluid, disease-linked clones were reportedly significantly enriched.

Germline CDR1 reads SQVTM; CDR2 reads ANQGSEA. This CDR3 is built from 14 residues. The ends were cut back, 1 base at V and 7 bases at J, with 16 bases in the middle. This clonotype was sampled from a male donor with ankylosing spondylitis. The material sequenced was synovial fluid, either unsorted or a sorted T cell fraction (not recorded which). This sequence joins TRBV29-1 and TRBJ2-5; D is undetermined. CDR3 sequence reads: CSVEAAPTKGTQYF. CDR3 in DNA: TGCAGCGTTGAAGCGGCCCCTACCAAGGGGACCCAGTACTTC.